A selection of T cell receptor beta chains follows, all from one sample in a study of post-analysis software for immune sequencing data. TCRdb independently ran MiXCR on the PCR reads; one entry per CDR3 protein. Among hundreds of thousands of distinct CDR3 sequences listed, roughly 29% were seen once. The source material was blood. Receptors originate from a girl aged 5-17 years with multiple sclerosis. Each CDR3 is given with its conserved first and last residue. Fields, in order: clone size, V gene, J gene, D gene, CDR3 protein, CDR3 DNA. D genes are given only for firm matches. Where a row states a size, it is once, few, many or the class of an expanded clone; other rows omit it.

>few|TRBV9|TRBJ2-1|TRBD2
CASSVGSSGITNEQFF
TGTGCCAGCAGCGTAGGGTCAAGCGGGATAACGAATGAGCAGTTCTTC
>NA|TRBV7-2|TRBJ1-6|NA
CASSLAQGRDSPLHF
TGTGCCAGCAGCTTAGCGCAGGGTAGAGATTCACCCCTCCACTTT
>few|TRBV2|TRBJ2-7|NA
CASSEPGPYEQYF
TGTGCCAGCAGTGAGCCAGGGCCCTACGAGCAGTACTTC
>NA|TRBV6-6|TRBJ1-2|NA
CASSYEDRSTYGYTF
TGTGCCAGCAGTTATGAGGACCGCTCGACGTATGGCTACACCTTC
>NA|TRBV6-5|TRBJ1-4|NA
CASSYSISGAGEKLFF
TGTGCCAGCAGTTACTCGATTTCGGGGGCAGGTGAAAAACTGTTTTTT
>NA|TRBV20-1|TRBJ2-1|NA
CSARASGHSYNEQFF
TGCAGTGCTAGAGCTAGTGGGCACTCCTACAATGAGCAGTTCTTC
>NA|TRBV7-2|TRBJ2-2|TRBD2
CASSLDGRGTGELFF
TGTGCCAGCAGCTTAGACGGGAGGGGAACCGGGGAGCTGTTTTTT
>NA|TRBV29-1|TRBJ2-5|NA
CSVAGHHPKETQYF
TGCAGCGTTGCGGGACACCATCCCAAAGAGACCCAGTACTTC
>NA|TRBV6-1|TRBJ1-6|NA
CASTPEEGTGSPLHF
TGTGCCAGCACCCCCGAAGAAGGGACCGGTTCACCCCTCCACTTT
>NA|TRBV28|TRBJ2-1|TRBD2
CASSGDYLNEQFF
TGTGCCAGCAGCGGGGACTACCTCAATGAGCAGTTCTTC
>once|TRBV20-1|TRBJ1-2|NA
CSARDSALTNYGYTF
TGCAGTGCTAGAGATTCTGCACTAACTAACTATGGCTACACCTTC